This is a list of T cell receptor beta chains from one sample in a study of blood T cell repertoires in COVID-19. TCRdb's table, derived via immunoSEQ multiplex PCR, lists solely in-frame clones and lacks some. The data hold just under 65,000 clones, with about 82% observed a single time. The sample consisted of peripheral blood. These receptors originate from a human donor in a cohort sampled during active COVID-19. CDR3s include the opening cysteine and the closing phenylalanine or tryptophan. A D gene is named only where the DNA matches it firmly. Some rows have no size entry. The others give once, few or many, or a class for an expanded clone.

d_gene,abundance,j_gene,v_gene,CDR3aa,CDR3nt
TRBD1,-,TRBJ2-5,TRBV27,CASSPGTAETQYF,TGTGCCAGCAGTCCCGGGACAGCGGAGACCCAGTACTTC
-,once,TRBJ1-2,TRBV5-4,CASSSPRGGTYGYTF,TGTGCCAGCAGCTCTCCCCGGGGCGGGACGTATGGCTACACCTTC
-,-,TRBJ1-5,TRBV2,CASSEEGGYQPQHF,TGTGCCAGCAGTGAGGAGGGAGGTTATCAGCCCCAGCATTTT
TRBD1,-,TRBJ1-1,TRBV2,CASSGQGSNTEAFF,TGTGCCAGCAGTGGACAGGGGTCGAACACTGAAGCTTTCTTT
-,-,TRBJ2-5,TRBV6-5,CASSYSRQGYQETQYF,TGTGCCAGCAGTTACTCGAGGCAGGGGTACCAAGAGACCCAGTACTTC
-,-,TRBJ2-5,TRBV7-2,CASSLGVREETQYF,TGTGCCAGCAGCTTAGGCGTTCGGGAAGAGACCCAGTACTTC
-,-,TRBJ1-1,TRBV2,CASRPWGRGNTEAFF,TGTGCCAGCAGGCCCTGGGGGAGGGGGAACACTGAAGCTTTCTTT
TRBD1,-,TRBJ1-2,TRBV4-1,CASSHGQGALGYGYTF,TGCGCCAGCAGCCACGGACAGGGGGCACTAGGCTATGGCTACACCTTC
TRBD1,few,TRBJ1-5,TRBV6-2/TRBV6-3,CASSADRVGNQPQHF,TGTGCCAGCAGTGCGGACAGGGTGGGCAATCAGCCCCAGCATTTT
TRBD1,-,TRBJ2-3,TRBV11-1,CASSLADRGPDTQYF,TGTGCCAGCAGCTTAGCCGACAGGGGCCCAGATACGCAGTATTTT
-,-,TRBJ2-5,TRBV7-3,CASSLGTGFQETQYF,TGTGCCAGCAGCTTAGGTACAGGTTTCCAAGAGACCCAGTACTTC
TRBD1,once,TRBJ1-2,TRBV27,CASSLQTGLGLFGYTF,TGTGCCAGCAGTTTACAGACAGGGTTGGGCCTTTTTGGCTACACCTTC
-,-,TRBJ1-5,TRBV18,CASSPTPSQPQHF,TGTGCCAGCTCACCTACCCCCAGTCAGCCCCAGCATTTT
TRBD2,-,TRBJ2-2,TRBV4-3,CASSQELAGGTGELFF,TGCGCCAGCAGCCAAGAACTAGCGGGGGGGACCGGGGAGCTGTTTTTT
-,-,TRBJ1-6,TRBV9,CASSVGSSSYNSPLHF,TGTGCCAGCAGCGTAGGCTCTAGCTCCTATAATTCACCCCTCCACTTT
TRBD2,-,TRBJ2-1,TRBV10-3,CAITSGTSAYNEQFF,TGTGCCATTACCTCCGGGACTAGCGCCTACAATGAGCAGTTCTTC
TRBD2,-,TRBJ2-1,TRBV7-2,CASSYESGGEQFF,TGTGCCAGCAGCTATGAGAGCGGGGGGGAGCAGTTCTTC
-,-,TRBJ1-2,TRBV3-1/TRBV3-2,CASSRTGGQPNYGYTF,TGTGCCAGCAGCCGAACGGGGGGACAACCAAACTATGGCTACACCTTC